The clone carrying this T cell receptor beta chain ranks as large. Its antigen is currently unknown. Peripheral blood genomic DNA, not sorted cells or RNA, was the template. V was pared by 2 bases and J by 4 bases, with 7 bases of the junction left unmatched. Germline loops: CDR1 MNHEY, CDR2 SVGAGI. CDR3 size: 17 residues. The sample is drawn from a study of T cell repertoires in aging, cancer and after chemotherapy. Whole-study context: Donor ages fell into six groups from 30 or younger up to 70 or older. Pre- and post-chemotherapy samples were paired from glioblastoma patients treated with temozolomide-based therapy.

General study results and limits: Age-matched healthy donors had significantly more diverse, less clonal blood TCR repertoires than untreated cancer patients.

Rearranged V-D-J TRB sequences were amplified with a mixed TRB-A/B primer pool. One entry per CDR3 protein results from TCRdb running MiXCR on the multiplex PCR reads. The table shows roughly 3,000 distinct CDR3 sequences, with around 30% occurring only once. The specimen was blood. The chain carries TRBV6-5 and TRBJ2-6; 8 nucleotides agree with TRBD1. This receptor was identified in a human donor with a solid tumor. DNA for the CDR3: TGTGCCAGCAGTTACACCCGGACAGGGTTCGGGGCCAACGTCCTGACTTTC. Its translation: CASSYTRTGFGANVLTF.